This T cell receptor (beta chain) was observed in a study of CXCR3-negative and CXCR3-positive naive CD8 T cells. Study-wide findings and caveats: In CXCR3-positive naive cells, the TRB CDR3s were more hydrophobic than in CXCR3-negative naive cells. TRBV-TRBJ usage was similar across naive CXCR3 subsets but distinct in memory cells. TRB CDR3 properties were used to infer TCR strength, and surface CD5 was comparable between naive subsets. High diversity, comparable across both naive subsets, contrasted with much lower diversity in memory CD8+ cells.

The CDR3 runs 17 residues. Germline V gene sequence: CDR1 MNHNS, CDR2 SASEGT. The libraries of TRB cDNA were constructed through 5' RACE using UMI labels. Each CDR3 protein gets one entry in TCRdb, which reprocessed the 5' RACE reads and gives no DNA. The listing contains about 89,000 distinct CDR3 sequences. Remarks on this clonotype: What it recognizes is unknown.

The source of this sequence is a human donor in good health. Some clones in this sample may be carry-over from other donors' samples. Sequencing input: naive CXCR3+ CD8+ T cells from blood. The subset denotes: CD45RO-CCR7+CD27+CD95- naive CD8+ T cells expressing CXCR3 (TNR3+). The chain employs TRBV6-1 and TRBJ1-1; TCRdb's D call, TRBD1, is unchecked because there is no DNA. CDR3 loop: CASPNTRDKPGDTEAFF.